This T cell receptor beta chain was identified in a study of cytomegalovirus exposure and HLA in healthy donors. General study points: Some highly shared sequence variants likely arose as a pipeline artifact. Analyzed later, most CMV-associated TCR beta chains appeared HLA-restricted.

This clone has a single count. Its matching antigen is unknown. The study ran its PCR with 60 Vbeta and 13 Jbeta primers. Profiled with immunoSEQ multiplex PCR; TCRdb holds only in-frame clones, not every one. The sample records about 190,000 clones, about 89% being singletons. The receptor comes from a man between 25 and 39 years old in good health and CMV-seronegative. The sequenced material came from PBMCs.

CDR3 bases: TGCAGCGTTGAAATGCGTCGGACACATTATGGCTACACCTTC. Translation gives CSVEMRRTHYGYTF. The V call is TRBV29-1, the J call TRBJ1-2, with D perhaps matching TRBD1 (5 bases). CDR3 size: 14 residues. Trimming removed 2 bases at V and 5 bases at J, with 15 bases between. CDR1 and CDR2 from the germline V gene are SQVTM and ANQGSEA.